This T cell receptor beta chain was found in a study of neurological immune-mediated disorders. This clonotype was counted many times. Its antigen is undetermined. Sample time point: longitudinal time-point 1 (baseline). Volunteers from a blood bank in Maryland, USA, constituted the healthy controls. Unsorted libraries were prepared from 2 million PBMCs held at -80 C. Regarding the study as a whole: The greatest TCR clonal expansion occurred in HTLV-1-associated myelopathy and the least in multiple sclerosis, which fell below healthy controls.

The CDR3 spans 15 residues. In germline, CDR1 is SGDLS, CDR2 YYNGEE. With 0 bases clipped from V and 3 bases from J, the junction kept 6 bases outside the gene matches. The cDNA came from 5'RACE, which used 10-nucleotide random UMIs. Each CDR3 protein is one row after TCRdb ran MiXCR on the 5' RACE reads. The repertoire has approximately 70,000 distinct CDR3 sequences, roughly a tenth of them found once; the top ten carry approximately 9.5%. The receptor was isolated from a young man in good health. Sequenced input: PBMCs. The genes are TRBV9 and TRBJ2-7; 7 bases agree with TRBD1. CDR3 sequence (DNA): TGTGCCAGCAGCGTAGGAGGGGACAGATTCTACGAGCAGTACTTC. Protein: CASSVGGDRFYEQYF.